Sequencing of this T cell receptor (beta chain) was carried out in a study of cytomegalovirus exposure and HLA in healthy donors. With respect to this clone: Its antigen is still unknown.

Notes on the study in general: When a later analysis compared HLA-associated TCR beta chains with equally common others, the HLA-associated chains turned out to be more clonally expanded and to have lower generation probabilities.

PCR used 60 Vbeta primers and 13 Jbeta primers. Assay used: immunoSEQ multiplex PCR; TCRdb lists only in-frame clones, some missing. The table shows tens of thousands of clones, with around 72% occurring only once. Sequencing was carried out using PBMCs. The receptor was derived from a man aged 50-59 years in good health and CMV-seropositive.

This chain's CDR3 is CASSDTGTGSYYGYTF. CDR3 nucleotides: TGTGCCAGTAGTGACACCGGGACAGGGAGTTATTATGGCTACACCTTC. The rearrangement joins TRBV19 to TRBJ1-2; 9 bases are shared with TRBD1. From germline, CDR1 is LNHDA and CDR2 SQIVND (reference sequence). The CDR3 length is 16 residues. V trimming: 5 bases; J trimming: 5 bases; junction bases outside the gene matches: 12.